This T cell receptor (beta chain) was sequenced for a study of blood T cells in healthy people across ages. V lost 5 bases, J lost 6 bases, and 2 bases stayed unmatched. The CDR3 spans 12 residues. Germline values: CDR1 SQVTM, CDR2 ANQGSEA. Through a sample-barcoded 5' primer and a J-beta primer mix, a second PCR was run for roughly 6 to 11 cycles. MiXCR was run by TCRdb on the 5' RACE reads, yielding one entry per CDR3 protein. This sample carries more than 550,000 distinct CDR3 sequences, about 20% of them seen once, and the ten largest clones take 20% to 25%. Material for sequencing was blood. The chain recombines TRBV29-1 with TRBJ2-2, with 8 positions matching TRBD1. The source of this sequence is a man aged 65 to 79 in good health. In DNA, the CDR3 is TGCAGCGTTCACAGGGGGTCCGGGGAGCTGTTTTTT. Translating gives CSVHRGSGELFF.